This entry describes one T cell receptor (beta chain). The antigen remains unidentified. The data belong to a study of STAT5B mutations in CD4+ large granular lymphocyte leukemia. Overall study results and limits: CD4-sorted patient repertoires seemed more clonal than healthy CD4+ repertoires. Top patient clones used TRBV06 genes more often: 8/27 versus 2/35 in controls.

Assay: immunoSEQ multiplex PCR; the TCRdb copy retains only in-frame clones and omits some. The sample comprises about 38,000 clones, more than 70% of which are singletons, and 0.55% rests with the top ten. This CDR3 contains 18 residues. V lost 1 base to trimming and J lost 0 bases; unmatched junction nucleotides: 4. Germline lookup yields CDR1 LGHNA and CDR2 YSLEER. Sequencing was carried out using CD4+ T cells from blood buffy coats. The chain employs TRBV4-3 and TRBJ2-6; TRBD1 agrees at 9 bases. The sequence was obtained from a human donor in good health. DNA for the CDR3: TGCGCCAGCAGCCAAGTGACAGGGGGTAGCTCTGGGGCCAACGTCCTGACTTTC. This translates into CASSQVTGGSSGANVLTF.